This T cell receptor (beta chain) comes out of a study of cytomegalovirus exposure and HLA in healthy donors. Regarding the study as a whole: A later analysis reportedly found that, within productive TCRs, an Asian-associated ancestry cluster had fewer N-insertions than the mean observed across the roughly 690 donors. The study put 150 to 200 TCR beta chains on its list as cytomegalovirus-associated.

The primer mix had 60 Vbeta and 13 Jbeta primers. Only in-frame clones appear in the TCRdb table, and some are missing; sequencing was by immunoSEQ multiplex PCR. The sample shows roughly 180,000 clones, 75% to 85% of them seen only once. About this clone itself: The antigen is undetermined.

Germline-derived CDR1 and CDR2 are MNHNS and SASEGT. The CDR3 sequence is 15 residues long. The sample was PBMCs. V gene TRBV6-1 combines with J gene TRBJ2-5; TRBD1 might be the D (7 bases). The J call could be wrong; TRBJ2-7 is a better fit for the DNA end. This TCR came from a woman aged 18-29 years in good health and CMV-seropositive. CDR3 in DNA: TGTGCCAGCAGTGACAGGACAGGAGGGGCCCGCGAGCAGTACTTC. Protein product: CASSDRTGGAREQYF.